This T cell receptor (beta chain) came from a study of T cell clonotyping in hematopoietic cell transplantation. Germline values: CDR1 MNHEY, CDR2 SVGAGI. V gave up 1 base and J gave up 6 bases, with 15 bases separating them. The CDR3 has 15 amino acids. Generated by immunoSEQ multiplex PCR, the TCRdb table keeps only in-frame clones and is missing some. The data show roughly 30,000 clones, about three quarters seen once. Indicated time point: recipient sample about 28 days before transplant, after cytoreduction. This sequence originates from a woman in her 30s with chronic myeloid leukemia. Some clones in this sample may be carry-over from other donors' samples. Specimen: peripheral blood mononuclear cells, collected before stem cell transplant. J is TRBJ1-2 and V is TRBV6-5; tentative D call: TRBD1 (6 bases). CDR3 sequence: CASSYWGGSKDGYTF. The CDR3 nucleotides are TGTGCCAGCAGTTACTGGGGGGGCTCTAAGGATGGCTACACCTTC.